The 32 T cell receptor beta chains reported below all come from one sample, sequenced in a study of OX40 agonist ivuxolimab in advanced cancers. Profiling relied on immunoSEQ multiplex PCR, and the TCRdb table lists in-frame clones only, not all of them. Of 70,000 to 95,000 clones detected, more than 70% appear once; the ten largest clones hold about 0.8%. Sequenced here: CD4+ or CD8+ T cells sorted from blood, sampled in a trial of the OX40 agonist ivuxolimab. The receptors derive from an adult with an advanced solid tumor such as melanoma, head and neck, liver or kidney cancer.

The chain recombines TRBV19 with TRBJ1-2, with a weak D call TRBD1 (6 bases). The CDR3 has 16 residues. V was clipped by 5 bases and J by 8 bases, with 24 bases between them. Germline CDR1 LNHDA, CDR2 SQIVND (reference sequence). The CDR3 sequence is CASSPPNRVTEYGYTF. Written as DNA, the CDR3 is TGTGCCAGTAGTCCCCCTAACAGGGTCACGGAGTACGGCTACACCTTC.

The CDR3 loop is CASRQTGTSGGTDTQYF. CDR3 nucleotides: TGCGCCAGCAGGCAGACTGGAACTAGCGGGGGCACAGATACGCAGTATTTT. V gene TRBV5-1 combines with J gene TRBJ2-3; 10 nucleotides match TRBD2. V shed 5 bases, J shed 1 base, and the junction held 10 bases outside the gene matches. The CDR3 runs 17 residues. Germline CDR1 reads SGHRS; CDR2 reads YFSETQ.

This chain links TRBV6-1 with TRBJ1-3; D remains ambiguous. The CDR3 is 13 amino acids. Trimming pared 0 bases from V and 5 bases from J, leaving 5 bases between. Germline values: CDR1 MNHNS, CDR2 SASEGT. The CDR3 reads CASSEANRNTIYF. The CDR3 region has the DNA TGTGCCAGCAGTGAAGCTAACAGAAACACCATATATTTT.

This rearrangement joins TRBV19 to TRBJ2-7, with a weak D call TRBD2 (5 bases). Germline CDR1 is LNHDA and CDR2 is SQIVND (reference sequence). Deletions cut 3 bases from V and 7 bases from J, with 16 bases between. CDR3 length: 14 residues. CDR3 in DNA: TGTGCCAGTAGTATCCAGGACGGGGTAGCTGAGCAGTACTTC. It yields the protein CASSIQDGVAEQYF.

V and J are TRBV29-1 and TRBJ2-1; D may be TRBD2 (6 bases). The germline V and J ends were trimmed by 7 bases and 4 bases, with 14 bases remaining between them. CDR3 size: 13 residues. CDR1 is SQVTM, CDR2 ANQGSEA, per germline. The chain's CDR3 is CSARTTNYNEQFF. The CDR3 coding sequence is TGCAGCGCTCGGACTACCAATTACAATGAGCAGTTCTTC.

The chain combines TRBV7-2 with TRBJ1-3; D ambiguous. Per the germline V gene, CDR1 is SGHTA and CDR2 is FQGNSA. Trimming cost V 6 bases and J 4 bases, with 10 bases left between them. CDR3 length: 13 residues. The CDR3: CASSVVSGNTIYF. DNA of the CDR3: TGTGCCAGCAGTGTGGTGTCCGGAAACACCATATATTTT. The complete variable domain, with remaining parts taken from reference TRBV7-2 and TRBJ1-3, reads GAGVSQSPSNKVTEKGKDVELRCDPISGHTALYWYRQSLGQGLEFLIYFQGNSAPDKSGLPSDRFSAERTGGSVSTLTIQRTQQEDSAVYLCASSVVSGNTIYFGEGSWLTVV.

The rearrangement joins TRBV5-1 to TRBJ2-7; possibly TRBD1 or TRBD2 for D (5 bases each). The CDR3 length is 17 residues. Trimming removed 0 bases at V and 5 bases at J, with 21 bases between. Germline lookup yields CDR1 SGHRS and CDR2 YFSETQ. CDR3 residues: CASSLARMGVHGNEQYF. The CDR3 nucleotides read TGCGCCAGCAGCTTGGCTAGGATGGGGGTTCATGGCAACGAGCAGTACTTC.

V and J are TRBV4-3 and TRBJ2-7; possible D gene TRBD2, 5 bases. The CDR3 is 16 residues long. The V and J ends lost 1 base and 0 bases respectively, with 13 bases between them. CDR1 is LGHNA, CDR2 YSLEER, per germline. CDR3 in amino acids: CASSQAWETSSYEQYF. CDR3 sequence (DNA): TGCGCCAGCAGCCAAGCATGGGAGACCAGCTCCTACGAGCAGTACTTC.

V gene TRBV27 combines with J gene TRBJ1-5, with a tentative D call TRBD1 (6 bases). Trimming removed 5 bases at V and 4 bases at J, with 15 bases between. Per germline, CDR1 MNHEY and CDR2 SMNVEV (reference sequence). The CDR3 loop spans 15 amino acids. Here the CDR3 reads CASSVRGTVNQPQHF. The CDR3 region has the DNA TGTGCCAGCAGTGTTAGGGGGACGGTGAATCAGCCCCAGCATTTT.

The CDR3 DNA reads TGTGCCACCGCCCGGGACAGGGTGAATTTTGGCGCTTTCTTT. Translated: CATARDRVNFGAFF. The rearrangement joins TRBV2 to TRBJ1-1; 9 nucleotides agree with TRBD1. Per germline, CDR1 SNHLY and CDR2 FYNNEI. The length of the CDR3 is 14 residues. Unmatched junction bases numbered 17, after V lost 10 bases and J lost 11 bases.

V gene TRBV7-2 combines with J gene TRBJ2-5, with D possibly being TRBD2 (6 bases). This CDR3 is built from 15 residues. Trimming removed 3 bases at V and 4 bases at J, with 15 bases between. Germline V gene data show CDR1 as SGHTA and CDR2 as FQGNSA. CDR3 residues: CASSLLALGLETQYF. Written as DNA, the CDR3 is TGTGCCAGCAGCTTGCTAGCGCTAGGGCTAGAGACCCAGTACTTC. The full variable domain, with the rest looked up from reference TRBV7-2 and TRBJ2-5, is GAGVSQSPSNKVTEKGKDVELRCDPISGHTALYWYRQSLGQGLEFLIYFQGNSAPDKSGLPSDRFSAERTGGSVSTLTIQRTQQEDSAVYLCASSLLALGLETQYFGPGTRLLVL.

Only a few counts were recorded for this clone. J is TRBJ2-5 and V is TRBV5-1, with D possibly being TRBD2 (5 bases). Germline CDR1 is SGHRS and CDR2 is YFSETQ. The CDR3 length is 17 residues. Trimming took off 4 bases at V and 5 bases at J, with 24 bases between the two ends. The chain's CDR3 is CASSLALTATPQETQYF. DNA for the CDR3: TGCGCCAGCAGCCTAGCCCTAACCGCCACCCCACAGGAGACCCAGTACTTC.

The chain has TRBV13 and TRBJ1-3; D gene uncertain. Trimming left V 3 bases short and J 4 bases short, with 13 bases between. The CDR3 loop spans 15 amino acids. Germline-derived CDR1 and CDR2 are PRHDT and FYEKMQ (reference sequence). The CDR3 DNA reads as TGTGCCAGCAGCTTGGTCAAATCGGCAGGAAACACCATATATTTT. It yields the protein CASSLVKSAGNTIYF.

This chain links TRBV5-1 with TRBJ1-6; TRBD1 agrees at 7 bases. V lost 2 bases, J lost 8 bases, and 10 bases stayed unmatched. This CDR3 is built from 16 residues. Germline CDR1 SGHRS, CDR2 YFSETQ. The DNA for the CDR3 is TGCGCCAGCAGCTTCCACCGGACAGGAGGAGATTCACCCCTCCACTTT. Protein product: CASSFHRTGGDSPLHF.

The V call is TRBV5-6, the J call TRBJ2-5; TRBD1 agrees at 10 bases. Germline values: CDR1 SGHDT, CDR2 YYEEEE. The length of the CDR3 is 13 residues. The trim removed 4 bases at V and 5 bases at J, leaving 2 bases unmatched. The CDR3 here is CASSGTGDETQYF. The CDR3 region has the DNA TGTGCCAGCAGCGGGACAGGGGATGAGACCCAGTACTTC.

Here the CDR3 reads CASFRQGMNTEAFF. The CDR3 bases are TGCGCCAGCTTCCGACAGGGCATGAACACTGAAGCTTTCTTT. The chain joins TRBV5-1 to TRBJ1-1; the match to TRBD1 covers 7 bases. After removal of 7 bases from V and 0 bases from J, the junction contained 6 bases not matched to a gene. Germline V gives CDR1 SGHRS, CDR2 YFSETQ. This CDR3 is built from 14 residues.

The V call is TRBV2, the J call TRBJ2-3; D is ambiguous. The CDR3 sequence is 12 residues long. Germline assignment: CDR1 SNHLY and CDR2 FYNNEI. The ends were cut back, 7 bases at V and 6 bases at J, with 11 bases in the middle. CDR3 residues: CASKAGWDTQYF. DNA of the CDR3: TGTGCCAGCAAGGCCGGGTGGGATACGCAGTATTTT.

This rearrangement joins TRBV5-1 to TRBJ1-1, with D unresolved. CDR1 and CDR2 from the germline V gene are SGHRS and YFSETQ. With 3 bases removed from V and 5 bases from J, the gap between germline ends came to 17 bases. This CDR3 region has 15 residues. CDR3 amino acids: CASSSSGWGGTEAFF. CDR3 in DNA: TGCGCCAGCAGCTCCTCAGGCTGGGGAGGAACTGAAGCTTTCTTT.

As to this clone: The same CDR3 can be traced to other DNA sequences in this sample. The rearrangement links TRBV25-1 to TRBJ2-3; D unresolved. Deletions cut 4 bases from V and 0 bases from J, with 8 bases between. The CDR3 is 14 amino acids. CDR1 and CDR2 from the germline V gene are MGHDK and SYGVNS. The CDR3: CASSGSLSTDTQYF. The CDR3, as DNA: TGTGCCAGCAGTGGCAGTCTCAGCACAGATACGCAGTATTTT.

J is TRBJ2-5 and V is TRBV10-2; TRBD2 is a possible D gene (6 bases). The CDR3 consists of 14 residues. CDR1 and CDR2 from the germline V gene are WSHSY and SAAADI. V gave up 7 bases and J gave up 1 base, with 13 bases separating them. CDR3 sequence: CASTVPGLQETQYF. CDR3 nucleotide sequence: TGCGCCAGCACCGTTCCGGGACTCCAAGAGACCCAGTACTTC.

V usage is TRBV5-4 and J usage is TRBJ2-7, with 10 nucleotides matching TRBD2. Looked up from germline, CDR1 is SGHNT and CDR2 is YYREEE (reference sequence). The junction had 8 bases not matched to a gene; V was cut back by 0 bases and J by 8 bases. CDR3 length: 15 residues. CDR3 DNA: TGTGCCAGCAGCTTGGACCTAGCGGGAGTACGAAAGCAGTACTTC. This translates into CASSLDLAGVRKQYF.

The rearrangement links TRBV29-1 to TRBJ1-1; 7 positions match TRBD1. Germline CDR1 is SQVTM and CDR2 is ANQGSEA. The trim removed 8 bases at V and 6 bases at J, leaving 9 bases unmatched. The CDR3 length is 12 residues. CDR3 coding DNA: TGCAGCACGGGGACAGCAAACGCTGAAGCTTTCTTT. Protein product: CSTGTANAEAFF.

The chain uses TRBV15 and TRBJ2-7; 12 bases agree with TRBD2. The CDR3 has 15 amino acids. The V gene's germline CDR1 is LNHNV and CDR2 YYDKDF (reference sequence). Trimming cost V 4 bases and J 7 bases; bases outside gene matches: 8. This CDR3 is CATSILAGGPGEQYF. CDR3 coding DNA: TGTGCCACCAGCATACTAGCGGGGGGACCGGGGGAGCAGTACTTC.

This chain links TRBV7-2 with TRBJ1-1; no reliable D call. Per the germline V gene, CDR1 is SGHTA and CDR2 is FQGNSA. Trimming cost V 1 base and J 0 bases, with 6 bases left between them. The CDR3 covers 14 residues. This CDR3 is CASSLVGMNTEAFF. DNA of the CDR3: TGTGCCAGCAGCTTAGTTGGGATGAACACTGAAGCTTTCTTT.

CDR3 nucleotides: TGTGCCAGCTCACCAAACAGGGGGGCACAGGTTTCTAACTATGGCTACACCTTC. Residues: CASSPNRGAQVSNYGYTF. The V gene is TRBV18, the J gene TRBJ1-2; TRBD1 agrees at 8 bases. Germline V lookup: CDR1 KGHSH, CDR2 LQKENI. The CDR3 has 18 amino acids. Unmatched junction bases numbered 11, after V lost 2 bases and J lost 0 bases.

Turning to this clone: Other nucleotide sequences from this sample produce the same CDR3. The chain joins TRBV5-1 to TRBJ1-2, with D perhaps matching TRBD1 (5 bases). CDR1 SGHRS and CDR2 YFSETQ come from the germline V gene. The CDR3 totals 12 residues. The V gene lost 4 bases and the J gene lost 8 bases, with 12 bases spanning the gap. CDR3 region: CASSPDRDGYTF. The DNA of the CDR3 is TGCGCCAGCAGCCCCGACCGGGACGGCTACACCTTC. The whole variable domain, remainder taken from reference TRBV5-1 and TRBJ1-2, is KAGVTQTPRYLIKTRGQQVTLSCSPISGHRSVSWYQQTPGQGLQFLFEYFSETQRNKGNFPGRFSGRQFSNSRSEMNVSTLELGDSALYLCASSPDRDGYTFGSGTRLTVV.

The chain has TRBV6-1 and TRBJ1-5; D gene uncertain. The length of the CDR3 is 13 residues. Germline V gene lookup returns CDR1 MNHNS and CDR2 SASEGT. The V end was cut by 8 bases, the J end by 3 bases, with 11 bases between. The CDR3 bases are TGTGCCAGCCATAGTTGGTTCAATCAGCCCCAGCATTTT. This gives the protein CASHSWFNQPQHF.

This clone has ten or more counts. CDR3 sequence: CASGWVGQSNQPQHF. The CDR3 coding sequence is TGTGCCAGTGGGTGGGTAGGACAAAGCAATCAGCCCCAGCATTTT. The chain employs TRBV19 and TRBJ1-5, with D maybe TRBD1 (5 bases). V was clipped by 8 bases and J by 1 base, with 15 bases between them. In germline, CDR1 is LNHDA, CDR2 SQIVND (reference sequence). This CDR3 has 15 amino acids.

The chain recombines TRBV9 with TRBJ2-2; TRBD1 or TRBD2 may be the D gene (5 bases each). The CDR3 length is 12 residues. Germline V gene lookup returns CDR1 SGDLS and CDR2 YYNGEE. The V and J ends lost 7 bases and 3 bases respectively, with 7 bases between them. The CDR3 protein is CASGTYTGELFF. The CDR3 DNA reads as TGTGCCAGCGGGACGTACACCGGGGAGCTGTTTTTT.

This chain connects TRBV7-9 to TRBJ2-7, with D perhaps being TRBD1 or TRBD2 (5 bases each). V was trimmed by 3 bases and J by 10 bases, leaving 22 bases between them. The CDR3 length is 15 residues. Germline loops: CDR1 SEHNR, CDR2 FQNEAQ (reference sequence). This CDR3 is CASSFRDPRSAAQYF. The DNA for the CDR3 is TGTGCCAGCAGCTTCCGGGACCCCCGGTCGGCGGCTCAGTACTTC.

This clone was recorded once. This chain uses TRBV28 with TRBJ1-1; D gene unclear. The germline CDR1 and CDR2 sequences are MDHEN and SYDVKM. This CDR3 has 16 amino acids. The V end lost 2 bases, the J end lost 4 bases, and 17 bases lay between the germline ends. CDR3 sequence reads: CASSLPHYVGTTEAFF. DNA of the CDR3: TGTGCCAGCAGTTTACCCCACTACGTAGGCACCACTGAAGCTTTCTTT. Full variable domain (remainder filled in from reference TRBV28 and TRBJ1-1): DVKVTQSSRYLVKRTGEKVFLECVQDMDHENMFWYRQDPGLGLRLIYFSYDVKMKEKGDIPEGYSVSREKKERFSLILESASTNQTSMYLCASSLPHYVGTTEAFFGQGTRLTVV.

J is TRBJ2-7 and V is TRBV5-1; the D gene could be TRBD1 or TRBD2 (5 bases each). Deletions cut 5 bases from V and 1 base from J, with 13 bases between. This CDR3 spans 14 amino acids. Germline V gives CDR1 SGHRS, CDR2 YFSETQ. The CDR3 nucleotides are TGCGCCAGCAGGCGAGGGACGGCGTCCTACGAGCAGTACTTC. Translated: CASRRGTASYEQYF.